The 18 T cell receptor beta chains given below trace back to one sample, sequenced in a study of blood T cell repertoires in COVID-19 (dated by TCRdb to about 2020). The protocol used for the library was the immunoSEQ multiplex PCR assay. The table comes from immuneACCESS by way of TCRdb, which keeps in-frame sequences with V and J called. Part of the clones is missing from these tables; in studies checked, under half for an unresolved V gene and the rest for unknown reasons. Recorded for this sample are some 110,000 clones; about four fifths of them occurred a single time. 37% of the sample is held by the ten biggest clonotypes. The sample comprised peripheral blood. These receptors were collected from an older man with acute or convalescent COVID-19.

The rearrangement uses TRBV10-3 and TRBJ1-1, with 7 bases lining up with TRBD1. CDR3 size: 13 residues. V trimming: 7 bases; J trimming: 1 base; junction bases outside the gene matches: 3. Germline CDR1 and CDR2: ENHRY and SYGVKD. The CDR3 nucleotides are TGTGCCATCACGCCAGGGGGGAACACTGAAGCTTTCTTT. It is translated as CAITPGGNTEAFF.

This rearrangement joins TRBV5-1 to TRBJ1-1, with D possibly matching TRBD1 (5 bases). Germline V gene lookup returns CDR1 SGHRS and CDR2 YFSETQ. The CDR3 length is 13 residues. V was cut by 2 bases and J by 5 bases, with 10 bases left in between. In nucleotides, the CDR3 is TGCGCCAGCAGCTTACTCCAGGGAACTGAAGCTTTCTTT. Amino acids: CASSLLQGTEAFF.

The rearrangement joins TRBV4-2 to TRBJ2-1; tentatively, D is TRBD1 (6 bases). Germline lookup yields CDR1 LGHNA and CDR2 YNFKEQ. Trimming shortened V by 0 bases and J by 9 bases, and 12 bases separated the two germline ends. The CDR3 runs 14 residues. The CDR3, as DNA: TGTGCCAGCAGCCAAGATGTACAGGGCCGTGAGCAGTTCTTC. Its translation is CASSQDVQGREQFF.

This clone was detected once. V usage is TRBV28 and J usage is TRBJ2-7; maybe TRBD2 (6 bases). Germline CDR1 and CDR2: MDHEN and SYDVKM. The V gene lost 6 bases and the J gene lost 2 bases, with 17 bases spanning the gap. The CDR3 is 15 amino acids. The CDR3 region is CASRTQRGSPYEQYF. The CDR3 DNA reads TGTGCCAGCAGGACTCAACGGGGGAGCCCCTACGAGCAGTACTTC.

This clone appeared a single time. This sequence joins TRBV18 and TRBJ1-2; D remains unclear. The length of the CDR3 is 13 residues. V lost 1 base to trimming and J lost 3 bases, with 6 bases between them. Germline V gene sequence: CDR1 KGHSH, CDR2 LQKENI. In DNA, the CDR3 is TGTGCCAGCTCACCACAGGACTACTATGGCTACACCTTC. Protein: CASSPQDYYGYTF.

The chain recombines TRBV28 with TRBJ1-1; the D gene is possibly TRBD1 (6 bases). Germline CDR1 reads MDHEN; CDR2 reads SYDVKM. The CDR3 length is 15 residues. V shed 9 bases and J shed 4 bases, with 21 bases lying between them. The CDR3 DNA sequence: TGTGCCAGTTCCCGGATGGCAGGGGCGCGCACTGAAGCTTTCTTT. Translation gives CASSRMAGARTEAFF.

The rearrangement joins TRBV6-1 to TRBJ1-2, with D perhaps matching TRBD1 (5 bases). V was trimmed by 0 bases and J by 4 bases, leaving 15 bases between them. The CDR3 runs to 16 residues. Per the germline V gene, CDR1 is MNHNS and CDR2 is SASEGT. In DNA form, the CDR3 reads TGTGCCAGCAGTGAAGCTAAGCCAACAGGAATCTATGGCTACACCTTC. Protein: CASSEAKPTGIYGYTF.

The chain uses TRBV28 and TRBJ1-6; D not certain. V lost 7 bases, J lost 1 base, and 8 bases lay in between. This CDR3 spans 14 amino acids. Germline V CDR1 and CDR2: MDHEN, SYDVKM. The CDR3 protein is CASIPGSYNSPLHF. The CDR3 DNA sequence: TGTGCCAGCATACCGGGTTCCTATAATTCACCCCTCCACTTT.

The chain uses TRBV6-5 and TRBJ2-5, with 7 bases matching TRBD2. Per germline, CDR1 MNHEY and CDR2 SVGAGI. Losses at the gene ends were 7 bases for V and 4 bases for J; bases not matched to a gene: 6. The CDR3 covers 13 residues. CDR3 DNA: TGTGCCAGCACCAGAGCGGGAATAGAGACCCAGTACTTC. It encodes CASTRAGIETQYF.

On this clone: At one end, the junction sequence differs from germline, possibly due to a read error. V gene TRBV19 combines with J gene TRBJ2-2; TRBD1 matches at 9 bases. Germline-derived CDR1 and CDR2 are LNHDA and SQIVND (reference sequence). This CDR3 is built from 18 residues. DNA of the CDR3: TGTGCCAGTAGCAACCTCCGGGACAGGGCTTCGAACATCGGGGAGCTGTTTTTT. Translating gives CASSNLRDRASNIGELFF.

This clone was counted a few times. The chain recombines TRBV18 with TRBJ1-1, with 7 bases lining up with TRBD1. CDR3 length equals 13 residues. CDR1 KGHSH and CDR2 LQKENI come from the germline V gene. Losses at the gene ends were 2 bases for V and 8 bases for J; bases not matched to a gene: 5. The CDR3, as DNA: TGTGCCAGCTCACCAGCCGGGACAGAGGAAGCTTTCTTT. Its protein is CASSPAGTEEAFF.

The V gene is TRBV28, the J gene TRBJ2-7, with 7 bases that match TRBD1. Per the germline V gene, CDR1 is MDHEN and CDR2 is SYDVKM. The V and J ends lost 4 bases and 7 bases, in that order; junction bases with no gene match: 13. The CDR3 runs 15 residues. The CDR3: CASSSRQGRGKEQYF. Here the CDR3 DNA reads TGTGCCAGCAGTTCGCGACAGGGCAGAGGTAAGGAGCAGTACTTC.

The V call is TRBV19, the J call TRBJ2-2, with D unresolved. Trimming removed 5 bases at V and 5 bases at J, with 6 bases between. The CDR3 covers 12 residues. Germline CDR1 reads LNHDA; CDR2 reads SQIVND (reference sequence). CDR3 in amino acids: CASSVRTGELFF. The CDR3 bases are TGTGCCAGTAGTGTCAGGACCGGGGAGCTGTTTTTT.

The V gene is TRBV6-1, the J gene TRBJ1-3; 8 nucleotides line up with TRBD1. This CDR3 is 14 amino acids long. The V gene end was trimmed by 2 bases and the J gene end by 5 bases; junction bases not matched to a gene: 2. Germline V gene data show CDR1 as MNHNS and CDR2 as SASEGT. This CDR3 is CASSERTGRNTIYF. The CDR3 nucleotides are TGTGCCAGCAGTGAAAGGACAGGGAGAAACACCATATATTTT.

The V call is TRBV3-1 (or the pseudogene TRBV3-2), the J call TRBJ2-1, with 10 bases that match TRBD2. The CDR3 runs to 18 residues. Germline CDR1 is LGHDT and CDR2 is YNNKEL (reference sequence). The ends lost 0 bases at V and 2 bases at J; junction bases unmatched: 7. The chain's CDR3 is CASSQESRLAGAYNEQFF. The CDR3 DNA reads TGTGCCAGCAGCCAAGAATCCCGGCTAGCGGGAGCCTACAATGAGCAGTTCTTC.

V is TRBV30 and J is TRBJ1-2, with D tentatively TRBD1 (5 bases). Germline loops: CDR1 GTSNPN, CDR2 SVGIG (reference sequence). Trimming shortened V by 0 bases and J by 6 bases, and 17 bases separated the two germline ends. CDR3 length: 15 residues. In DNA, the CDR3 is TGTGCCTGGAGTGTACGGGGGAGCCGTAAGAATGGCTACACCTTC. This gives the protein CAWSVRGSRKNGYTF.

This CDR3 is CASRDTGGPYEQYF. The CDR3, as DNA: TGTGCCAGCAGAGATACAGGGGGCCCCTACGAGCAGTACTTC. This chain connects TRBV7-9 to TRBJ2-7; 9 nucleotides line up with TRBD1. V shed 6 bases, J shed 2 bases, and the junction held 5 bases outside the gene matches. This CDR3 comprises 14 residues. Per the germline V gene, CDR1 is SEHNR and CDR2 is FQNEAQ (reference sequence).

CDR3 region: CASSVGLAGAPNTGELFF. CDR3 nucleotides: TGTGCCAGCAGCGTTGGGCTCGCGGGGGCCCCGAACACCGGGGAGCTGTTTTTT. The chain employs TRBV9 and TRBJ2-2; weak D call: TRBD2 (7 bases). The V gene's germline CDR1 is SGDLS and CDR2 YYNGEE. V lost 2 bases to trimming and J lost 0 bases, with 17 bases between them. This CDR3 contains 18 residues. The complete variable domain, with remaining parts taken from reference TRBV9 and TRBJ2-2, reads DSGVTQTPKHLITATGQRVTLRCSPRSGDLSVYWYQQSLDQGLQFLIQYYNGEERAKGNILERFSAQQFPDLHSELNLSSLELGDSALYFCASSVGLAGAPNTGELFFGEGSRLTVL.